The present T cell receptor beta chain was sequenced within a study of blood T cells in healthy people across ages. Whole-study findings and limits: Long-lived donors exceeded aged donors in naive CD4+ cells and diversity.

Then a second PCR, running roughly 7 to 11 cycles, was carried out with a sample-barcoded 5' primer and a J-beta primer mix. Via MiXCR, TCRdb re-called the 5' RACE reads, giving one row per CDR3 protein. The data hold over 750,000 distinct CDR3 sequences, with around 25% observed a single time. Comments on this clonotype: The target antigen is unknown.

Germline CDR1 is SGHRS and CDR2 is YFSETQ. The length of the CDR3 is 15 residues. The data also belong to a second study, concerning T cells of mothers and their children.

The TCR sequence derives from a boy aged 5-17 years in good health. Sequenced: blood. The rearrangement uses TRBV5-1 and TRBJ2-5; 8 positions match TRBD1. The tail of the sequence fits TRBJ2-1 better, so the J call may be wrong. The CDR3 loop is CATSISGQGGNEQFF. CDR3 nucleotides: TGCGCCACCTCGATCTCCGGACAGGGCGGAAATGAGCAGTTCTTC.